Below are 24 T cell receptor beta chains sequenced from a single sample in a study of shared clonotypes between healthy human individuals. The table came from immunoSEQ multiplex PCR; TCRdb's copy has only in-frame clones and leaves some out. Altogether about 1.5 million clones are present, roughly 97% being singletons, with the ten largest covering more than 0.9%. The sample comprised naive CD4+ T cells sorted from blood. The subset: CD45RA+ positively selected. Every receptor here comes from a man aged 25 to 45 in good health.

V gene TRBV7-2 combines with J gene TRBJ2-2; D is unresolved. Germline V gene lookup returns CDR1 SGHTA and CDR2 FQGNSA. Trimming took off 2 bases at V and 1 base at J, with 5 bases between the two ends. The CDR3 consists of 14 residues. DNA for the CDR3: TGTGCCAGCAGCTTACGACGGAACACCGGGGAGCTGTTTTTT. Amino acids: CASSLRRNTGELFF.

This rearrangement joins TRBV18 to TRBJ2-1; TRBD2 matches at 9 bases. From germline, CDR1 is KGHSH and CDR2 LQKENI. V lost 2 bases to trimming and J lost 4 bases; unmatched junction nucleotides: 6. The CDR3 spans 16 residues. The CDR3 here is CASSPIAGGPYNEQFF. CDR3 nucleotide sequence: TGTGCCAGCTCACCAATCGCGGGAGGGCCATACAATGAGCAGTTCTTC.

The CDR3 is CASSRRQAGGTDTQYF. For the CDR3, the DNA is TGTGCCAGCAGCCGGAGACAGGCTGGTGGCACAGATACGCAGTATTTT. The chain couples TRBV11-2 to TRBJ2-3; D perhaps matches TRBD1 (6 bases). The CDR3 is 16 residues long. Germline V gives CDR1 SGHAT, CDR2 FQNNGV. V dropped 5 bases and J dropped 1 base, with 16 bases sitting between them.

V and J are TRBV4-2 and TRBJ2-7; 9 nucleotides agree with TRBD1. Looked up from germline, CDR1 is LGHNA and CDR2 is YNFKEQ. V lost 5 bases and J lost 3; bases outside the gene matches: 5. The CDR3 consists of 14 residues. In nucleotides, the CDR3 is TGTGCCAGCAGCTATCCGGGACAGGGCTACGAGCAGTACTTC. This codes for CASSYPGQGYEQYF.

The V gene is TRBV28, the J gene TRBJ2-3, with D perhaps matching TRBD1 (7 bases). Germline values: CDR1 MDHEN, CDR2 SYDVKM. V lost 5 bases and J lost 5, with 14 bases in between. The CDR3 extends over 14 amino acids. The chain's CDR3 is CASSVQGRGDTQYF. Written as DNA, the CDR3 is TGTGCCAGCAGTGTACAGGGGCGGGGAGATACGCAGTATTTT.

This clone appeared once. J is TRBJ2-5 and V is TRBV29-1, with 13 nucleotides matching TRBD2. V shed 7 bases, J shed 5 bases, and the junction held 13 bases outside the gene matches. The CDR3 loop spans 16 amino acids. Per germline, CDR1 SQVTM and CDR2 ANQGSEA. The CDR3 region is CSGAGLAGVGWETQYF. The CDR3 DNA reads TGCAGCGGGGCAGGACTAGCGGGAGTAGGGTGGGAGACCCAGTACTTC.

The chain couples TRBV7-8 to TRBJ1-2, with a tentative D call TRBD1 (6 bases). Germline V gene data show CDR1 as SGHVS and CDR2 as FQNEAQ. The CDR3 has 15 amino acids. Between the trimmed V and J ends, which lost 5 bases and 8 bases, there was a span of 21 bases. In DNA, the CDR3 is TGTGCCAGCAGCACCAGATTAGAGGTCAGGGGCGGCTACACCTTC. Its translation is CASSTRLEVRGGYTF.

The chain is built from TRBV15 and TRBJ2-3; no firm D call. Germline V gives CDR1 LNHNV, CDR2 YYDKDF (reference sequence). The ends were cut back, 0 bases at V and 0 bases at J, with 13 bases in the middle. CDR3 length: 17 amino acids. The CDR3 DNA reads TGTGCCACCAGCAGAGAACTGCAGAGACTTAGCACAGATACGCAGTATTTT. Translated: CATSRELQRLSTDTQYF.

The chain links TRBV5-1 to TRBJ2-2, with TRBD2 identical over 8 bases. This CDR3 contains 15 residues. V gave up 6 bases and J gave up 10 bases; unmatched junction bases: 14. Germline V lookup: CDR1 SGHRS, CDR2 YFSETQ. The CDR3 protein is CASNSGTAANEELFF. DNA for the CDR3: TGCGCCAGCAATAGCGGGACCGCAGCAAATGAGGAGCTGTTTTTT.

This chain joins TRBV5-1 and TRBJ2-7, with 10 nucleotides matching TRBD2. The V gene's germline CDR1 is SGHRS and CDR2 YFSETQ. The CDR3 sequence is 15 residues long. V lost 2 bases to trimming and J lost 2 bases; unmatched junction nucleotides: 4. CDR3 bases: TGCGCCAGCAGCTTCCGTAGCGGGAGGACCTACGAGCAGTACTTC. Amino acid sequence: CASSFRSGRTYEQYF.

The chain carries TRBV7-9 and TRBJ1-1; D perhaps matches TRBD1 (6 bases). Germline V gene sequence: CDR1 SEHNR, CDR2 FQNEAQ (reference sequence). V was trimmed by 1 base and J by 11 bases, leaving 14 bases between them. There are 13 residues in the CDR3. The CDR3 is CASSLVPPGDAFF. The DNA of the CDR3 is TGTGCCAGCAGCTTAGTCCCGCCAGGGGACGCTTTCTTT. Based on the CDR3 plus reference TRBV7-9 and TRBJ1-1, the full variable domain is DTGVSQNPRHKITKRGQNVTFRCDPISEHNRLYWYRQTLGQGPEFLTYFQNEAQLEKSRLLSDRFSAERPKGSFSTLEIQRTEQGDSAMYLCASSLVPPGDAFFGQGTRLTVV.

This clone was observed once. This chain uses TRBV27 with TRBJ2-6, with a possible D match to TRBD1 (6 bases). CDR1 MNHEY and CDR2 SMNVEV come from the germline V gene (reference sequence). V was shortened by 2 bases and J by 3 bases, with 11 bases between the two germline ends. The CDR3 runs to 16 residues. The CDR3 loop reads CASSLKRGSGANVLTF. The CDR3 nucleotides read TGTGCCAGCAGTTTAAAAAGGGGGAGTGGGGCCAACGTCCTGACTTTC.

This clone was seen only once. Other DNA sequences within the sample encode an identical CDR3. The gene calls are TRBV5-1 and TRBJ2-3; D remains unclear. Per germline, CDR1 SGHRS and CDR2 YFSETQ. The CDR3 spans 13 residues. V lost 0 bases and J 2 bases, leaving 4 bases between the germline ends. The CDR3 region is CASSLEPTDTQYF. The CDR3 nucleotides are TGCGCCAGCAGCTTGGAGCCCACAGATACGCAGTATTTT.

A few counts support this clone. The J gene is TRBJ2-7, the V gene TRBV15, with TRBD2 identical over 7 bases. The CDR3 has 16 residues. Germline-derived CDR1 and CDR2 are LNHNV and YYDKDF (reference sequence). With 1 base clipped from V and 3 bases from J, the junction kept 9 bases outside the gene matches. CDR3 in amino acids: CATSRGGEGGSYEQYF. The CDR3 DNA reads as TGTGCCACCAGCAGAGGGGGGGAAGGCGGGAGCTACGAGCAGTACTTC.

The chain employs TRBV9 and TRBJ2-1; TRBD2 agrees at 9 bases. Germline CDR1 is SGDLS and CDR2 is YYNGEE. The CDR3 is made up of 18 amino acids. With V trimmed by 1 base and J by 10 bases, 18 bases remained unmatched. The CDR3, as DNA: TGTGCCAGCAGCGTACATTTCCGGGCTAGCGGGACTCTGGGAGAGCAGTTCTTC. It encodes CASSVHFRASGTLGEQFF.

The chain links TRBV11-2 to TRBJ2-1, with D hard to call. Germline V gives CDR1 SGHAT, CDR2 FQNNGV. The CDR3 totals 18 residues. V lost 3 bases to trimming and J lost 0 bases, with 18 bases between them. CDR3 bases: TGTGCCAGCAGCTTTAGGCCGTGGCAGGCTAACTCCTACAATGAGCAGTTCTTC. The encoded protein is CASSFRPWQANSYNEQFF.

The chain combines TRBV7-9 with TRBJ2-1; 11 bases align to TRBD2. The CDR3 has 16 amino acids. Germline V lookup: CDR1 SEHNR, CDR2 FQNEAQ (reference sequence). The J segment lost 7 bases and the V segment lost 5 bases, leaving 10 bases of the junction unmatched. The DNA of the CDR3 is TGTGCCAGCAGCCGTACACTAGCGGGAGTGATGAATGAGCAGTTCTTC. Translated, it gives CASSRTLAGVMNEQFF.

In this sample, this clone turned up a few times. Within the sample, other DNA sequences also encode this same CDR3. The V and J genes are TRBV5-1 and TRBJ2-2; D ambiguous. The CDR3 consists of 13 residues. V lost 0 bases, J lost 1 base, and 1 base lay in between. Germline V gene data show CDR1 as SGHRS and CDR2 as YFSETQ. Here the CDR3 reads CASSLGNTGELFF. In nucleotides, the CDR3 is TGCGCCAGCAGCTTGGGGAACACCGGGGAGCTGTTTTTT.

For the CDR3, the DNA is TGTGCCAGTAGTATTCGTAGACAGCAAGAGACCCAGTACTTC. Translation: CASSIRRQQETQYF. This chain connects TRBV19 to TRBJ2-5, with D tentatively TRBD1 (5 bases). V gave up 3 bases and J gave up 2 bases, with 10 bases separating them. The CDR3 is 14 amino acids. Germline CDR1 and CDR2: LNHDA and SQIVND (reference sequence). The full variable domain, completed using reference TRBV19 and TRBJ2-5, is DGGITQSPKYLFRKEGQNVTLSCEQNLNHDAMYWYRQDPGQGLRLIYYSQIVNDFQKGDIAEGYSVSREKKESFPLTVTSAQKNPTAFYLCASSIRRQQETQYFGPGTRLLVL.

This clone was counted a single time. The CDR3 sequence: CASSLTGGVEKLFF. The CDR3 DNA follows: TGCGCCAGCAGCTTGACCGGGGGCGTCGAAAAACTGTTTTTT. The chain joins TRBV5-1 to TRBJ1-4, with D perhaps TRBD1 (6 bases). This CDR3 comprises 14 residues. CDR1 and CDR2 (germline): SGHRS, YFSETQ. Trimming removed 1 base from V and 8 bases from J, with 12 bases in between.

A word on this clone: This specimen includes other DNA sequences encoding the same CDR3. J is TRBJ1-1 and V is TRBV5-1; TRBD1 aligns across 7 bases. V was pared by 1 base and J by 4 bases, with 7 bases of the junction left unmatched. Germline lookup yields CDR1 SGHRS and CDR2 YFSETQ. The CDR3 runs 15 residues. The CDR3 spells CASSLIPDRVTEAFF. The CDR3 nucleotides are TGCGCCAGCAGCTTGATCCCAGACAGGGTCACTGAAGCTTTCTTT.

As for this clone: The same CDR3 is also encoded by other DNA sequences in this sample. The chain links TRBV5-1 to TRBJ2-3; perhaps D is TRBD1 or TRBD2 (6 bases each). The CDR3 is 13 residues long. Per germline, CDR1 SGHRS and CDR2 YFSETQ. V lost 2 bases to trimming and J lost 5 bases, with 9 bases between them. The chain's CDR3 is CASSFGGGDTQYF. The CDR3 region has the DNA TGCGCCAGCAGCTTCGGAGGGGGAGATACGCAGTATTTT.

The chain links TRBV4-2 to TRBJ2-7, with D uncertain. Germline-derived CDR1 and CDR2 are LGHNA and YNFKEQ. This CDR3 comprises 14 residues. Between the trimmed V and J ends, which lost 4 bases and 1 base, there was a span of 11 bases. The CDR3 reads CASSLTGQSYEQYF. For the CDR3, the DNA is TGTGCCAGCAGCCTTACGGGTCAGTCCTACGAGCAGTACTTC.

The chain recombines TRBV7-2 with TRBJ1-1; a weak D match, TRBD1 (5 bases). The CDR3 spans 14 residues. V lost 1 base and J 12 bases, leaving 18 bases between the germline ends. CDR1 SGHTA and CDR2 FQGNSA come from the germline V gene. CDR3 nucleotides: TGTGCCAGCAGCTTAGGCGGGGGAAATGGGAAGACTTTCTTT. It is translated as CASSLGGGNGKTFF. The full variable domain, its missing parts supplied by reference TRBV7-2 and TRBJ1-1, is GAGVSQSPSNKVTEKGKDVELRCDPISGHTALYWYRQSLGQGLEFLIYFQGNSAPDKSGLPSDRFSAERTGGSVSTLTIQRTQQEDSAVYLCASSLGGGNGKTFFGQGTRLTVV.